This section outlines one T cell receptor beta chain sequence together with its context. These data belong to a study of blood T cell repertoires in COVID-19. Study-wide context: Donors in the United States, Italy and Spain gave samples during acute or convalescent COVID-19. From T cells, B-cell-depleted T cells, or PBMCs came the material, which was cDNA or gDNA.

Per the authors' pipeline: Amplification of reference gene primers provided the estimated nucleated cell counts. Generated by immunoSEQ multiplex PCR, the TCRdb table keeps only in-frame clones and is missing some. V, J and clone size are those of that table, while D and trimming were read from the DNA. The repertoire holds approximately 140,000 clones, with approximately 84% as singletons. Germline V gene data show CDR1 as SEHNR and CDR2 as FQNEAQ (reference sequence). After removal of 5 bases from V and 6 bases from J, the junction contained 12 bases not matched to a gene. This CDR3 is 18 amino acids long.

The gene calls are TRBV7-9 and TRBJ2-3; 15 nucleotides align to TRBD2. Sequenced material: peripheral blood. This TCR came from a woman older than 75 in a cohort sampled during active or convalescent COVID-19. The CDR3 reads CASSRKIPGTSGGDTQYF. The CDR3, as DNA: TGTGCCAGCAGCCGAAAGATACCGGGGACTAGCGGGGGGGATACGCAGTATTTT. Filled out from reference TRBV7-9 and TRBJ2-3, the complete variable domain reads DTGVSQNPRHKITKRGQNVTFRCDPISEHNRLYWYRQTLGQGPEFLTYFQNEAQLEKSRLLSDRFSAERPKGSFSTLEIQRTEQGDSAMYLCASSRKIPGTSGGDTQYFGPGTRLTVL.